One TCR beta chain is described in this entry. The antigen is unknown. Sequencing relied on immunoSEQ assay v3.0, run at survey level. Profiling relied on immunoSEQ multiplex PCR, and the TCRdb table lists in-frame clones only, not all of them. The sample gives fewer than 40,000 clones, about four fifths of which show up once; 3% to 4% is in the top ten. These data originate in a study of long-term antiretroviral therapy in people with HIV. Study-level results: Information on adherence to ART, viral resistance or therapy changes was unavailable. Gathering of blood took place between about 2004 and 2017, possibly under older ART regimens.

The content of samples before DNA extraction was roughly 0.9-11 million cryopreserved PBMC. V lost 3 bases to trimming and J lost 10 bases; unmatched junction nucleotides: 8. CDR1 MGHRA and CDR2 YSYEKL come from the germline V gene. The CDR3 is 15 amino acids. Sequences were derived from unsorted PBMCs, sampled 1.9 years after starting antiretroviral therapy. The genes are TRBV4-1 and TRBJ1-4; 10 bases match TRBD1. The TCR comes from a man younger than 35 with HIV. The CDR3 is CASSQPGQGPGKLFF. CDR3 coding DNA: TGCGCCAGCAGCCAGCCGGGACAGGGGCCGGGAAAACTGTTTTTT.